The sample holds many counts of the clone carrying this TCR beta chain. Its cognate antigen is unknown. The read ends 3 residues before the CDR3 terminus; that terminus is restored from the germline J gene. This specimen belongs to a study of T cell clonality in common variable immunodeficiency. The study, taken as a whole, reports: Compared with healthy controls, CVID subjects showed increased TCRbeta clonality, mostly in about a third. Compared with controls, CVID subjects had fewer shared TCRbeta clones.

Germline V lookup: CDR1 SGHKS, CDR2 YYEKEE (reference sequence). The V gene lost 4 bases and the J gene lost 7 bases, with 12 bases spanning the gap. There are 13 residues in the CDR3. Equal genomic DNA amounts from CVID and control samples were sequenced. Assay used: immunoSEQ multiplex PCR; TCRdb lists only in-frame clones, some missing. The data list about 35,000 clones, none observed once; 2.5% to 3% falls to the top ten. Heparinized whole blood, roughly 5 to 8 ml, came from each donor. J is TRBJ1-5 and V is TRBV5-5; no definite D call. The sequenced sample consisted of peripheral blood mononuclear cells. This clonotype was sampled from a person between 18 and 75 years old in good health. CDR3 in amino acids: CASSVDSSQPQHF. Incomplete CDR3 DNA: TGTGCCAGCAGCGTGGACTCGTCCCAGCCC.